By share, the clone carrying this T cell receptor beta chain ranks as medium-sized. Antigen: not known. TCRdb fed the 5' RACE reads into MiXCR, producing one record per CDR3 protein. The sample lists some 40,000 distinct CDR3 sequences; under 7.5% were seen once. The sample comes from a study of T-cell memory formation after mild COVID-19. Study-wide results and caveats: Clones that got smaller from day 15 to 85 had even CD4/CD8, while clones growing later tipped toward CD4+.

The source of this sequence is a man between 18 and 35 years old who had mild COVID-19 (a few samples of this study predate the infection). Cell type and time point are not known. Input material: PBMCs or a T cell subset sorted from them (not recorded which).

CDR3 residues: CASSLAFQGSGQPQHF. As DNA, the CDR3 is TGTGCCAGCAGCCTGGCTTTCCAGGGATCAGGTCAGCCCCAGCATTTT. This sequence joins TRBV4-2 and TRBJ1-5; maybe TRBD1 (5 bases). Trimming removed 4 bases from V and 6 bases from J, with 19 bases in between. The germline V gene has CDR1 LGHNA and CDR2 YNFKEQ. The CDR3 contains 16 residues.